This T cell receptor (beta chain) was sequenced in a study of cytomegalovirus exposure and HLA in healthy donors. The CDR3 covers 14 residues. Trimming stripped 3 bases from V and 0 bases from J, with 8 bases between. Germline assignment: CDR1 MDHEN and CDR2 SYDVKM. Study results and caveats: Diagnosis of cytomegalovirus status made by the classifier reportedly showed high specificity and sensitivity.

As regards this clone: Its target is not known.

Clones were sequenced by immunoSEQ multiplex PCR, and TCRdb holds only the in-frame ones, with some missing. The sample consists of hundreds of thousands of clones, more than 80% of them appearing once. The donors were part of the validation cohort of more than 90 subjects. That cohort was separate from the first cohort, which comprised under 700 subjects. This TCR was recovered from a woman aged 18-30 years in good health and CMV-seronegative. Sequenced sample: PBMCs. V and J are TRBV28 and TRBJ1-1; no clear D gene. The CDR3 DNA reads TGTGCCAGCAGTTTCCGGGGTATGAACACTGAAGCTTTCTTT. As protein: CASSFRGMNTEAFF. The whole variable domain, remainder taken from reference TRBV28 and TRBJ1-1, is DVKVTQSSRYLVKRTGEKVFLECVQDMDHENMFWYRQDPGLGLRLIYFSYDVKMKEKGDIPEGYSVSREKKERFSLILESASTNQTSMYLCASSFRGMNTEAFFGQGTRLTVV.